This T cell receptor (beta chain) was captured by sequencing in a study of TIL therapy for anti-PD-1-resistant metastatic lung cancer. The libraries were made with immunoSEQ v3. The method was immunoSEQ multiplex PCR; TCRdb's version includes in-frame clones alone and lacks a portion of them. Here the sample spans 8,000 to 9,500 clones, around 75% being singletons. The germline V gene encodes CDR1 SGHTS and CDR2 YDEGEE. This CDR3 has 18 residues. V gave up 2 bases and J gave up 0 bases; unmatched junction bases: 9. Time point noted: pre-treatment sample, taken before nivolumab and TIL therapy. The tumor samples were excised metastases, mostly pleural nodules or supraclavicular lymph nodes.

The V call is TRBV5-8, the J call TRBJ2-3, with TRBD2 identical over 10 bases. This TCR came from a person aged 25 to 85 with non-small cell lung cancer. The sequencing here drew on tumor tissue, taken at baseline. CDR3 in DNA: TGTGCCAGCAGCTTTACATCTAGCGGGGGACCTAGCACAGATACGCAGTATTTT. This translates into CASSFTSSGGPSTDTQYF.